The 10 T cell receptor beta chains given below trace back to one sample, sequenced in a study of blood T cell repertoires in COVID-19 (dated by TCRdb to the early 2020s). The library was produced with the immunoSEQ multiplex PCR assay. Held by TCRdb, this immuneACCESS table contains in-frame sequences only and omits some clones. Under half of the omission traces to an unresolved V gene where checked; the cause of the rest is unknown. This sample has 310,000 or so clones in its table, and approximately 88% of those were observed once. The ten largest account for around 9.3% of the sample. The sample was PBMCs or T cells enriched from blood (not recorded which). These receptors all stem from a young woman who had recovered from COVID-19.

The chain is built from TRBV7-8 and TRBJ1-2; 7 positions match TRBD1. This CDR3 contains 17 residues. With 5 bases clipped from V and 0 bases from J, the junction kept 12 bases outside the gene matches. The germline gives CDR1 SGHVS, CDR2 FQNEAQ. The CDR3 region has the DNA TGTGCCAGCAGCCCCCGGGACAGAATACCACCTAACTATGGCTACACCTTC. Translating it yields CASSPRDRIPPNYGYTF. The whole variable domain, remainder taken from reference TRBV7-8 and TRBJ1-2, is GAGVSQSPRYKVAKRGQDVALRCDPISGHVSLFWYQQALGQGPEFLTYFQNEAQLDKSGLPSDRFFAERPEGSVSTLKIQRTQQEDSAVYLCASSPRDRIPPNYGYTFGSGTRLTVV.

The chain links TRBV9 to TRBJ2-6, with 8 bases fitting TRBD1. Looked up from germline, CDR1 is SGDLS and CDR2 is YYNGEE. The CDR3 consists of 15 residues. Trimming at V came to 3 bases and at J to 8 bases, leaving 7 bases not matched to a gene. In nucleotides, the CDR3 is TGTGCCAGCAGCGCACCGGGGACAGGCCCCAACGTCCTGACTTTC. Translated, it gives CASSAPGTGPNVLTF.

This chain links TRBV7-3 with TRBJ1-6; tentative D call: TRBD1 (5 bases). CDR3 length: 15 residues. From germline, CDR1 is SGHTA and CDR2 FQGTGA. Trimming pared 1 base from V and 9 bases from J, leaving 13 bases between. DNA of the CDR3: TGTGCCAGCAGCTTAAACGGGGGGAAGGGTTCACCCCTCCACTTT. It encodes CASSLNGGKGSPLHF. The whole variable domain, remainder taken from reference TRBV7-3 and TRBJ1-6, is GAGVSQTPSNKVTEKGKYVELRCDPISGHTALYWYRQSLGQGPEFLIYFQGTGAADDSGLPNDRFFAVRPEGSVSTLKIQRTERGDSAVYLCASSLNGGKGSPLHFGNGTRLTVT.

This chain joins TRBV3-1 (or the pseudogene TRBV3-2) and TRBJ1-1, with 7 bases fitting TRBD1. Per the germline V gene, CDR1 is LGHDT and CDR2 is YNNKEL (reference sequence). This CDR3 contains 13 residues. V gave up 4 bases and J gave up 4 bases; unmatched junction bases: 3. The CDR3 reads CASSRRDSTEAFF. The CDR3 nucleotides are TGTGCCAGCAGCCGCCGGGACAGCACTGAAGCTTTCTTT.

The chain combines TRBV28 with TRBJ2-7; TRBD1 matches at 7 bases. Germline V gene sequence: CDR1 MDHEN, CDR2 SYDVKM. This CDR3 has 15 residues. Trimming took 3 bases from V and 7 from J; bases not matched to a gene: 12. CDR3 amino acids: CASSLAGGSLREQYF. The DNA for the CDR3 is TGTGCCAGCAGTTTGGCAGGGGGTTCGCTTCGGGAGCAGTACTTC.

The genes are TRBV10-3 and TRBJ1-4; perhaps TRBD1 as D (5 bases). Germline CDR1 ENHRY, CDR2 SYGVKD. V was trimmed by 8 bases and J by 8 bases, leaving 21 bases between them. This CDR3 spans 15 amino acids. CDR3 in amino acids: CAIEPRGVVWEKLFF. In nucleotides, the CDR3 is TGTGCCATCGAACCTCGGGGGGTCGTATGGGAAAAACTGTTTTTT.

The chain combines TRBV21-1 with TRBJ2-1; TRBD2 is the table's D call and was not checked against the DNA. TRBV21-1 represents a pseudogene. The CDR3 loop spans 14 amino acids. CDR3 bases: TGTGCCACCCGGGTAGGAAGCTCCTACAATGAGCAGTTCTTC. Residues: CATRVGSSYNEQFF.

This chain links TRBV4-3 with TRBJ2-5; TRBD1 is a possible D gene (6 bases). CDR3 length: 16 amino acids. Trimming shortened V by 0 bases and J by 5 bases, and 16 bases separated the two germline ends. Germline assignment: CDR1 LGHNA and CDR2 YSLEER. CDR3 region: CASSQESRGGQETQYF. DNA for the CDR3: TGCGCCAGCAGCCAAGAATCCAGGGGCGGGCAGGAGACCCAGTACTTC.

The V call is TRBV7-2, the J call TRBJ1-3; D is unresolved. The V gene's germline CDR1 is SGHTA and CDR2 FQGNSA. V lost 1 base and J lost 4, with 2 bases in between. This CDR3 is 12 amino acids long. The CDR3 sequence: CASSLVGNTIYF. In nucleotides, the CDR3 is TGTGCCAGCAGCTTAGTAGGAAACACCATATATTTT. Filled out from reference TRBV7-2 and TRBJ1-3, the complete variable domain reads GAGVSQSPSNKVTEKGKDVELRCDPISGHTALYWYRQSLGQGLEFLIYFQGNSAPDKSGLPSDRFSAERTGGSVSTLTIQRTQQEDSAVYLCASSLVGNTIYFGEGSWLTVV.

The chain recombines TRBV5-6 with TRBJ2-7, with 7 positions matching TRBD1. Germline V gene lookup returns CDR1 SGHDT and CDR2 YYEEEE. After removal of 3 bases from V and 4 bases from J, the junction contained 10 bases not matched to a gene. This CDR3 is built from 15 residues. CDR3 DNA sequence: TGTGCCAGCAGCTCACTGACAGGGTTTCGGTACGAGCAGTACTTC. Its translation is CASSSLTGFRYEQYF.